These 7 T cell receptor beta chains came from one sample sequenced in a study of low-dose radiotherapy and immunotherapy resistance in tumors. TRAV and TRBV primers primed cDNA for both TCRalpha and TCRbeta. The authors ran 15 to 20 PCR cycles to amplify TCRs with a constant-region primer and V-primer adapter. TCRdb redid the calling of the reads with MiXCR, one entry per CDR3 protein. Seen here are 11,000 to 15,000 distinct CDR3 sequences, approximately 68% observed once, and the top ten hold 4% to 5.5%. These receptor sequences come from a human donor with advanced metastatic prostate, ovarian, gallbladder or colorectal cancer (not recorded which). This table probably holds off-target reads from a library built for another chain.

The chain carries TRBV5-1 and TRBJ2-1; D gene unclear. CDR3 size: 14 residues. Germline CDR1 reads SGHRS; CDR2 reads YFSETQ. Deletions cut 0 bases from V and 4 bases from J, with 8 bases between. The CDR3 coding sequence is TGCGCCAGCAGCTTGGGATCGGTTTACAATGAGCAGTTCTTC. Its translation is CASSLGSVYNEQFF.

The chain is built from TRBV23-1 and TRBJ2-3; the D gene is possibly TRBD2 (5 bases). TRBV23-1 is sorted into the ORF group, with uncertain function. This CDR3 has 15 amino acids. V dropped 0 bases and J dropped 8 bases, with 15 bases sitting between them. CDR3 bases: TGCGCCAGCAGTCAATCAAATTGGGAGAAGTGTACGCAGTATTTT. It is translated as CASSQSNWEKCTQYF.

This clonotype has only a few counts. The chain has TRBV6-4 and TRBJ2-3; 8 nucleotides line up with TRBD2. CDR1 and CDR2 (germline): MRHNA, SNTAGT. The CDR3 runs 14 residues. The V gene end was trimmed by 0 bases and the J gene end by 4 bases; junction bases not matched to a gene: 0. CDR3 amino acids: CASSDSSGADTQYF. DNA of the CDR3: TGTGCCAGCAGTGACTCTAGCGGGGCAGATACGCAGTATTTT.

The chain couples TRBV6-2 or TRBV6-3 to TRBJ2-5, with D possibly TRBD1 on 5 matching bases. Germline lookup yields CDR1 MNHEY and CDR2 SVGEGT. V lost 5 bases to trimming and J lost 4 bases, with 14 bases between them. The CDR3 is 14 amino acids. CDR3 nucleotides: TGTGCCAGCAGTACACCAGGGTGGGGAGAGACCCAGTACTTC. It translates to CASSTPGWGETQYF.

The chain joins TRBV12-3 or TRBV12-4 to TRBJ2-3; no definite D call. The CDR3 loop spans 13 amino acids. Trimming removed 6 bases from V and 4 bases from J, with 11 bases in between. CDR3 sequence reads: CASSPRTSDTQYF. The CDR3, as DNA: TGTGCCAGCAGCCCAAGGACCTCAGATACGCAGTATTTT.

CDR3 sequence reads: CASTSGNTEAFF. CDR3 sequence (DNA): TGTGCCAGCACGTCCGGGAACACTGAAGCTTTCTTT. V gene TRBV2 combines with J gene TRBJ1-1; D uncertain. V lost 7 bases, J lost 1 base, and 7 bases lay in between. The CDR3 length is 12 residues. The V gene's germline CDR1 is SNHLY and CDR2 FYNNEI.

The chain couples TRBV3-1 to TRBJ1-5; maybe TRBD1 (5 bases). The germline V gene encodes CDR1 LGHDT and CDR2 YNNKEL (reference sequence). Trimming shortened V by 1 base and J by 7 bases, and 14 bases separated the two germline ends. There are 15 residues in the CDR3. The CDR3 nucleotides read TGTGCCAGCAGCCAAGGGGCAGGGTCGGGGCAGCCCCAGCATTTT. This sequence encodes CASSQGAGSGQPQHF.